Below are 31 T cell receptor beta chains sequenced from a single sample in a study of cytomegalovirus exposure and HLA in healthy donors. Researchers ran the PCR with 60 Vbeta and 13 Jbeta primers. Profiling relied on immunoSEQ multiplex PCR, and the TCRdb table lists in-frame clones only, not all of them. The sample carries about 160,000 clones, roughly 70% recorded once. Specimen: PBMCs. The receptor set was obtained from a man between 40 and 49 years old in good health and CMV-seropositive.

The chain combines TRBV6-6 with TRBJ2-1; tentatively, D is TRBD2 (7 bases). The length of the CDR3 is 13 residues. Trimming stripped 0 bases from V and 15 bases from J, with 15 bases between. Germline V lookup: CDR1 MNHNY, CDR2 SVGAGI (reference sequence). This chain's CDR3 is CASSYSKGGQGFF. DNA for the CDR3: TGTGCCAGCAGTTACTCGAAGGGGGGGCAAGGGTTCTTC.

The CDR3 coding sequence is TGCGCCAGCAGCTTGGCGGACTACCAAGAGACCCAGTACTTC. Translating gives CASSLADYQETQYF. The chain uses TRBV5-1 and TRBJ2-5, with D perhaps TRBD2 (5 bases). The germline V gene has CDR1 SGHRS and CDR2 YFSETQ. Trimming took off 0 bases at V and 0 bases at J, with 6 bases between the two ends. The CDR3 runs 14 residues.

The chain couples TRBV6-6 to TRBJ1-6, with 7 bases lining up with TRBD1. V shed 2 bases and J 10 bases; nucleotides not matched to a gene: 8. Germline loops: CDR1 MNHNY, CDR2 SVGAGI (reference sequence). CDR3 length equals 15 residues. CDR3 residues: CASSYPDRAGSPLHF. Here the CDR3 DNA reads TGTGCCAGCAGTTACCCCGACAGGGCTGGATCACCCCTCCACTTT.

The rearrangement uses TRBV28 and TRBJ1-5; TRBD1 matches at 12 bases. J lost 2 bases, V lost 4 bases, and 9 bases had no gene match. Looked up from germline, CDR1 is MDHEN and CDR2 is SYDVKM. The CDR3 has 18 residues. CDR3: CASSSGTGGIFGNQPQHF. The CDR3 DNA sequence: TGTGCCAGCAGTTCCGGGACAGGGGGCATTTTTGGCAATCAGCCCCAGCATTTT.

The genes are TRBV5-4 and TRBJ2-3, with TRBD2 identical over 8 bases. The CDR3 has 15 amino acids. The V and J ends lost 2 bases and 3 bases, in that order; junction bases with no gene match: 5. Germline CDR1 and CDR2: SGHNT and YYREEE (reference sequence). The CDR3 sequence is CASSLGLAATDTQYF. The CDR3 bases are TGTGCCAGCAGCTTAGGACTAGCCGCGACAGATACGCAGTATTTT.

The chain is built from TRBV19 and TRBJ2-6; 7 bases match TRBD2. With V trimmed by 6 bases and J by 4 bases, 18 bases remained unmatched. Germline assignment: CDR1 LNHDA and CDR2 SQIVND (reference sequence). This CDR3 is built from 19 residues. The CDR3 sequence is CASSPTLWGDGRGANVLTF. CDR3 DNA: TGTGCCAGTAGCCCCACGCTTTGGGGGGACGGGAGGGGGGCCAACGTCCTGACTTTC.

This clone showed up just a few times. This chain uses TRBV7-7 with TRBJ2-7; TRBD2 is a possible D gene (6 bases). CDR3 size: 14 residues. Trimming pared 1 base from V and 2 bases from J, leaving 9 bases between. Germline lookup yields CDR1 SSHAT and CDR2 FNYEAQ (reference sequence). CDR3 region: CASSLGLDAYEQYF. The CDR3, as DNA: TGTGCCAGCAGCTTAGGACTAGACGCCTACGAGCAGTACTTC.

V and J are TRBV5-5 and TRBJ1-1; possible D gene TRBD1, 5 bases. Germline lookup yields CDR1 SGHKS and CDR2 YYEKEE (reference sequence). Trimming left V 0 bases short and J 4 bases short, with 7 bases between. There are 13 residues in the CDR3. CDR3 nucleotides: TGTGCCAGCAGCTTGGTAGGGGCCACTGAAGCTTTCTTT. It translates to CASSLVGATEAFF.

V is TRBV30 and J is TRBJ1-1, with a possible D match to TRBD1 (5 bases). Germline V gene data show CDR1 as GTSNPN and CDR2 as SVGIG (reference sequence). This CDR3 comprises 14 residues. Trimming took 0 bases from V and 5 from J, leaving 13 bases between them. In DNA, the CDR3 is TGTGCCTGGAGTGTAGCCCAGGGTGTGACTGAAGCTTTCTTT. It encodes CAWSVAQGVTEAFF.

The chain joins TRBV19 to TRBJ2-1; 7 bases match TRBD2. Per the germline V gene, CDR1 is LNHDA and CDR2 is SQIVND (reference sequence). V gave up 5 bases and J gave up 7 bases; unmatched junction bases: 8. The CDR3 is made up of 14 amino acids. CDR3 sequence: CASSSSGVGNEQFF. CDR3 in DNA: TGTGCCAGTAGTTCGAGCGGGGTGGGTAATGAGCAGTTCTTC.

J is TRBJ2-3 and V is TRBV5-1, with TRBD2 matching over 9 bases. Germline values: CDR1 SGHRS, CDR2 YFSETQ. The CDR3 has 17 residues. V dropped 5 bases and J dropped 0; count of bases not matched to a gene: 10. The CDR3 region is CASSRVASGDSTDTQYF. The CDR3 DNA follows: TGCGCCAGCAGTCGAGTCGCTAGCGGGGATAGCACAGATACGCAGTATTTT.

This clone was found once. This rearrangement joins TRBV11-2 to TRBJ1-5, with D possibly being TRBD1 (5 bases). Germline lookup yields CDR1 SGHAT and CDR2 FQNNGV. V lost 0 bases to trimming and J lost 9 bases, with 12 bases between them. This CDR3 has 14 residues. CDR3 sequence (DNA): TGTGCCAGCAGCTTAGAAGCCAGCGGGACGCCCCAGCATTTT. It is translated as CASSLEASGTPQHF.

The V gene is TRBV12-5, the J gene TRBJ1-1; TRBD1 matches 9 bases. V trimming: 7 bases; J trimming: 6 bases; junction bases outside the gene matches: 6. Germline CDR1 LGHNT, CDR2 FRNRAP. The CDR3 consists of 13 residues. Here the CDR3 reads CASASDRGAEAFF. The CDR3 bases are TGTGCTAGTGCCTCGGACAGGGGCGCTGAAGCTTTCTTT.

The chain links TRBV30 to TRBJ2-5; 10 positions match TRBD1. The DNA end lines up better with TRBJ2-7; the J call may be wrong. This CDR3 has 19 residues. The germline V gene encodes CDR1 GTSNPN and CDR2 SVGIG (reference sequence). CDR3 DNA sequence: TGTGCCTGGAGTGTACTACACCGATTTCCGGGACAGGGGCCCCACGAGCAGTACTTC. Its protein product is CAWSVLHRFPGQGPHEQYF.

V usage is TRBV19 and J usage is TRBJ2-7; no clear D. The V gene's germline CDR1 is LNHDA and CDR2 SQIVND (reference sequence). This CDR3 contains 15 residues. Trimming took 1 base from V and 1 from J, leaving 11 bases between them. The CDR3 loop reads CASSIAADKSYEQYF. The CDR3 nucleotides read TGTGCCAGTAGTATAGCCGCTGACAAATCCTACGAGCAGTACTTC. Drawing the rest from reference TRBV19 and TRBJ2-7, the complete variable domain is DGGITQSPKYLFRKEGQNVTLSCEQNLNHDAMYWYRQDPGQGLRLIYYSQIVNDFQKGDIAEGYSVSREKKESFPLTVTSAQKNPTAFYLCASSIAADKSYEQYFGPGTRLTVT.

The chain uses TRBV5-1 and TRBJ1-2, with D tentatively TRBD1 (6 bases). Trimming removed 4 bases from V and 3 bases from J, with 13 bases in between. Germline CDR1 is SGHRS and CDR2 is YFSETQ. CDR3 size: 14 residues. This CDR3 reads CASSPGQQDYGYTF. The CDR3, as DNA: TGCGCCAGCAGCCCCGGACAGCAGGACTATGGCTACACCTTC.

The rearrangement uses TRBV5-6 and TRBJ1-1; D gene unclear. V lost 1 base, J lost 1 base, and 11 bases lay in between. This CDR3 is built from 15 residues. Germline-derived CDR1 and CDR2 are SGHDT and YYEEEE. Here the CDR3 reads CASSLIVRRNTEAFF. In DNA form, the CDR3 reads TGTGCCAGCAGCTTGATAGTCCGTAGGAACACTGAAGCTTTCTTT.

The V gene is TRBV9, the J gene TRBJ2-5; D is perhaps TRBD2 (6 bases). The CDR3 is made up of 14 amino acids. Trimming stripped 0 bases from V and 4 bases from J, with 10 bases between. From germline, CDR1 is SGDLS and CDR2 YYNGEE. The CDR3 DNA reads as TGTGCCAGCAGCGTAGAGGAGGGACGAGAGACCCAGTACTTC. Its protein product is CASSVEEGRETQYF.

This rearrangement joins TRBV29-1 to TRBJ2-7, with 8 nucleotides matching TRBD2. V lost 4 bases, J lost 3 bases, and 5 bases stayed unmatched. The germline V gene encodes CDR1 SQVTM and CDR2 ANQGSEA. The CDR3 length is 13 residues. DNA of the CDR3: TGCAGCGTTGCGGGGGGGCTCCTCTACGAGCAGTACTTC. Its translation is CSVAGGLLYEQYF.

V is TRBV5-1 and J is TRBJ2-7; 10 bases map to TRBD1. Trimming cost V 4 bases and J 7 bases; bases outside gene matches: 8. The length of the CDR3 is 14 residues. CDR1 is SGHRS, CDR2 YFSETQ, per germline. The CDR3 DNA is TGCGCCAGCAGCAAGGACAGGGGGTTTCTAGAGCAGTACTTC. Protein: CASSKDRGFLEQYF.

The rearrangement joins TRBV19 to TRBJ2-3; 14 nucleotides agree with TRBD2. The junction had 9 bases not matched to a gene; V was cut back by 7 bases and J by 6 bases. CDR3 length: 16 amino acids. Germline V lookup: CDR1 LNHDA, CDR2 SQIVND (reference sequence). The CDR3 is CASIPTSGGASDTQYF. DNA of the CDR3: TGTGCCAGTATACCGACTAGCGGGGGGGCATCGGATACGCAGTATTTT.

This rearrangement joins TRBV2 to TRBJ1-1; TRBD1 might be the D (6 bases). The CDR3 runs 12 residues. Trimming took off 6 bases at V and 4 bases at J, with 9 bases between the two ends. CDR1 and CDR2 from the germline V gene are SNHLY and FYNNEI. The CDR3 loop reads CASRRDITEAFF. CDR3 nucleotides: TGTGCCAGCAGAAGGGACATCACTGAAGCTTTCTTT.

This chain joins TRBV5-1 and TRBJ2-7, with 10 positions matching TRBD1. The CDR3 runs 14 residues. The V gene end was trimmed by 6 bases and the J gene end by 6 bases; junction bases not matched to a gene: 9. Looked up from germline, CDR1 is SGHRS and CDR2 is YFSETQ. The CDR3 DNA reads TGCGCCAGCACCCCCGGGACAGGGGCCTCCGAGCAGTACTTC. This codes for CASTPGTGASEQYF.

In its sample, this clone was seen once. This chain connects TRBV10-2 to TRBJ2-3; TRBD2 matches at 9 bases. The germline gives CDR1 WSHSY, CDR2 SAAADI. With V trimmed by 1 base and J by 5 bases, 16 bases remained unmatched. The CDR3 is 19 amino acids. The CDR3 loop is CASSEFSGGGAERVDTQYF. CDR3 coding DNA: TGCGCCAGCAGTGAGTTCTCTGGCGGGGGGGCTGAACGGGTAGATACGCAGTATTTT.

This rearrangement joins TRBV7-9 to TRBJ2-3, with TRBD2 matching 9 bases. The junction had 12 bases not matched to a gene; V was cut back by 4 bases and J by 4 bases. The CDR3 loop spans 17 amino acids. Germline CDR1 and CDR2: SEHNR and FQNEAQ (reference sequence). In nucleotides, the CDR3 is TGTGCCAGCAGCTCCGGGAGGGCGGGGGGGCTCGCAGATACGCAGTATTTT. It translates to CASSSGRAGGLADTQYF.

The table lists this clone with a count of one. The rearrangement links TRBV11-2 to TRBJ1-1; no definite D call. Germline-derived CDR1 and CDR2 are SGHAT and FQNNGV. CDR3 size: 12 residues. The V gene lost 5 bases and the J gene lost 0 bases, with 4 bases spanning the gap. CDR3 sequence reads: CASSLMNTEAFF. The DNA for the CDR3 is TGTGCCAGCAGCCTTATGAACACTGAAGCTTTCTTT.

In its sample, this clone was seen a few times. The chain uses TRBV2 and TRBJ2-6, with D possibly matching TRBD1 (6 bases). Trimming left V 4 bases short and J 2 bases short, with 9 bases between. Germline values: CDR1 SNHLY, CDR2 FYNNEI. This CDR3 is 15 amino acids long. The CDR3 region has the DNA TGTGCCAGCAGTGTACGGGACACTGGGGCCAACGTCCTGACTTTC. This translates into CASSVRDTGANVLTF. Full variable domain (missing parts from reference TRBV2 and TRBJ2-6): EPEVTQTPSHQVTQMGQEVILRCVPISNHLYFYWYRQILGQKVEFLVSFYNNEISEKSEIFDDQFSVERPDGSNFTLKIRSTKLEDSAMYFCASSVRDTGANVLTFGAGSRLTVL.

This chain connects TRBV19 to TRBJ1-2; a possible D gene is TRBD1 (5 bases). This CDR3 contains 12 residues. V was trimmed by 10 bases and J by 4 bases, leaving 13 bases between them. Germline CDR1 is LNHDA and CDR2 is SQIVND (reference sequence). Here the CDR3 DNA reads TGTGCCATCTCCGACAGCCCCTATGGCTACACCTTC. It yields the protein CAISDSPYGYTF. The full variable domain, with the rest looked up from reference TRBV19 and TRBJ1-2, is DGGITQSPKYLFRKEGQNVTLSCEQNLNHDAMYWYRQDPGQGLRLIYYSQIVNDFQKGDIAEGYSVSREKKESFPLTVTSAQKNPTAFYLCAISDSPYGYTFGSGTRLTVV.

V is TRBV5-6 and J is TRBJ1-2; 7 bases are a match to TRBD1. The V gene's germline CDR1 is SGHDT and CDR2 YYEEEE. J lost 4 bases, V lost 0 bases, and 6 bases had no gene match. CDR3 length: 15 amino acids. The DNA of the CDR3 is TGTGCCAGCAGCTTGGATGTGACAGGGAGCTATGGCTACACCTTC. It is translated as CASSLDVTGSYGYTF.

This clone was observed once. V is TRBV5-1 and J is TRBJ1-2; 11 bases line up with TRBD1. Germline assignment: CDR1 SGHRS and CDR2 YFSETQ. V lost 7 bases and J lost 4; bases outside the gene matches: 3. This CDR3 is 13 amino acids long. Here the CDR3 DNA reads TGCGCCAGCCGGGGACAGGGGGTCTATGGCTACACCTTC. Protein sequence: CASRGQGVYGYTF.

The J gene is TRBJ1-4, the V gene TRBV27; TRBD1 might be the D (6 bases). Deletions cut 4 bases from V and 4 bases from J, with 16 bases between. The CDR3 has 16 residues. The V gene's germline CDR1 is MNHEY and CDR2 SMNVEV (reference sequence). The CDR3 bases are TGTGCCAGCAGTTCCGGGACACAGGGAGTTAATGAAAAACTGTTTTTT. Translated: CASSSGTQGVNEKLFF.